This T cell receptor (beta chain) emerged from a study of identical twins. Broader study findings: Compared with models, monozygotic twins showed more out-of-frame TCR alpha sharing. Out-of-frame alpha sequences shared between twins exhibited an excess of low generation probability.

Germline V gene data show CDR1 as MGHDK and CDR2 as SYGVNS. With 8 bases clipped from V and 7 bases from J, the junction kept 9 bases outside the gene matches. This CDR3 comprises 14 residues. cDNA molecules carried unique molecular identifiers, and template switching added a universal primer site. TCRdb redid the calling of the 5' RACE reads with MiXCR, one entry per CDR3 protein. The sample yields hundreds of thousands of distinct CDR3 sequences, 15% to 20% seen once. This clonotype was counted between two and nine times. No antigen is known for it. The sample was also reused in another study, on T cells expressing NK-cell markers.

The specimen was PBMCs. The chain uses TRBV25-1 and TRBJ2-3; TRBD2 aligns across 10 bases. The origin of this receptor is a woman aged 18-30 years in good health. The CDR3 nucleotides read TGTGCCAGCGGCTTAGCGGGGGGCTCGTATACGCAGTATTTT. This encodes CASGLAGGSYTQYF.